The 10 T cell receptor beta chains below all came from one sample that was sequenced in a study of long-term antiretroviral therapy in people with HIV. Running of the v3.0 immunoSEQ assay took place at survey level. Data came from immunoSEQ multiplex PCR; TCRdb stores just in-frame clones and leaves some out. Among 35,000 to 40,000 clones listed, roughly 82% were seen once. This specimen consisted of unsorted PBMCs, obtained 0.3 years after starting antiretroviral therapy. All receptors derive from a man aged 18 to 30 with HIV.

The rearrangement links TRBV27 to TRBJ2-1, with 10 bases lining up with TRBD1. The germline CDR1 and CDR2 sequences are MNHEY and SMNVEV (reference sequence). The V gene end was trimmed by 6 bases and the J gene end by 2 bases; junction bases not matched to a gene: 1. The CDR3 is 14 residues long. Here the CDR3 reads CASRGTGAYNEQFF. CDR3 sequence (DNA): TGTGCCAGCAGGGGGACAGGGGCCTACAATGAGCAGTTCTTC.

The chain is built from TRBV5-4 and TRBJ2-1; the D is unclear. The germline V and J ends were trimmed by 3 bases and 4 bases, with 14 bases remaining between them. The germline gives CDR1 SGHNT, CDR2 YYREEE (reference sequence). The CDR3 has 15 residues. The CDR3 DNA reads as TGTGCCAGCAGCTGGAAAAATGGGGTTTACAATGAGCAGTTCTTC. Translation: CASSWKNGVYNEQFF.

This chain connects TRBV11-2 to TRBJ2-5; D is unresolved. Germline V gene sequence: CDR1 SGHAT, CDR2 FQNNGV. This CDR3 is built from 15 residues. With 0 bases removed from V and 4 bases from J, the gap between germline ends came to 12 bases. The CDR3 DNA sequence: TGTGCCAGCAGCTTAGATTCAGTACCAGGAGAGACCCAGTACTTC. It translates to CASSLDSVPGETQYF.

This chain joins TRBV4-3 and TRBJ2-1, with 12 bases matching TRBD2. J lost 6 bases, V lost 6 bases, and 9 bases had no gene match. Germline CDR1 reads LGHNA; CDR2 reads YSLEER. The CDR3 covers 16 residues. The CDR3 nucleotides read TGCGCCAGCAGGCCCCTAGCGGGAGGGGGTGGCAATGAGCAGTTCTTC. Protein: CASRPLAGGGGNEQFF.

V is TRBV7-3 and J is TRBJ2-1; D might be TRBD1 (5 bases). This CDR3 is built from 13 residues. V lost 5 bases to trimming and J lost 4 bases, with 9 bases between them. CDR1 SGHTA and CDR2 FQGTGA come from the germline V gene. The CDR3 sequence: CASSVQVYNEQFF. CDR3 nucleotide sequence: TGTGCCAGCAGCGTACAGGTTTACAATGAGCAGTTCTTC.

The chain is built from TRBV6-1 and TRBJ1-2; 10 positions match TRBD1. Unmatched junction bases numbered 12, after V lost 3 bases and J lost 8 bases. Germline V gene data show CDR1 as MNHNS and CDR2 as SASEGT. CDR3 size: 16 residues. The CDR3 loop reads CASSESRDRGFGGYTF. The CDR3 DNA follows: TGTGCCAGCAGTGAGTCGCGGGACAGGGGTTTCGGCGGCTACACCTTC.

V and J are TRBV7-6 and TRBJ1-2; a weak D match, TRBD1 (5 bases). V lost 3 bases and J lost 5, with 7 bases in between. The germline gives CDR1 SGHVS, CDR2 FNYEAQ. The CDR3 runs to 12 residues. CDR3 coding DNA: TGTGCCAGCAGCTTGAAGGGGTATGGCTACACCTTC. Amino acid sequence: CASSLKGYGYTF.

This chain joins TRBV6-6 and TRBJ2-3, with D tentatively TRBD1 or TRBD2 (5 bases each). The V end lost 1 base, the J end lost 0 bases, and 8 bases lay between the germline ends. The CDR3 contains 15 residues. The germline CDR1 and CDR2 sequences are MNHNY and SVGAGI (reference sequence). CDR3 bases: TGTGCCAGCAGTTACTATCGGGGCAGCACAGATACGCAGTATTTT. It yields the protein CASSYYRGSTDTQYF.

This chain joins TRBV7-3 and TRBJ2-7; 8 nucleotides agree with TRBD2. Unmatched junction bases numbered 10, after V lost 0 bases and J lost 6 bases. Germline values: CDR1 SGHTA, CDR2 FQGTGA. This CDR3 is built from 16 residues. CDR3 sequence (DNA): TGTGCCAGCAGCTTAACTGCGACTAGCGAAAGGGTCGAGCAGTACTTC. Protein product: CASSLTATSERVEQYF.

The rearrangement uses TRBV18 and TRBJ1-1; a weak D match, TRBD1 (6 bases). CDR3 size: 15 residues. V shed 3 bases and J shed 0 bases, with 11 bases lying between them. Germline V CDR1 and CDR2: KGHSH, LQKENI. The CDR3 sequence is CASSPLDSMNTEAFF. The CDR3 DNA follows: TGTGCCAGCTCACCCCTGGACAGCATGAACACTGAAGCTTTCTTT.